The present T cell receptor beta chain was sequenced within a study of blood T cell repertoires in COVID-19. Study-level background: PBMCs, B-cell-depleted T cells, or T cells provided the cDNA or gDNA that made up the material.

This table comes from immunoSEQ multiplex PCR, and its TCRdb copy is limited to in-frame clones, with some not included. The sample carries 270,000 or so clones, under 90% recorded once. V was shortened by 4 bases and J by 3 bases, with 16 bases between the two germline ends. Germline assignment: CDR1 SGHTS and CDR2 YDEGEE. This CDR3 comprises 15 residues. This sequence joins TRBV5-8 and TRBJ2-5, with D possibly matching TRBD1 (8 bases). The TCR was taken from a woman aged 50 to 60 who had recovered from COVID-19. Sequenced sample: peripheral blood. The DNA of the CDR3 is TGTGCCAGCAGCGGACGGACAGGGAGGGAAGAGACCCAGTACTTC. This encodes CASSGRTGREETQYF.